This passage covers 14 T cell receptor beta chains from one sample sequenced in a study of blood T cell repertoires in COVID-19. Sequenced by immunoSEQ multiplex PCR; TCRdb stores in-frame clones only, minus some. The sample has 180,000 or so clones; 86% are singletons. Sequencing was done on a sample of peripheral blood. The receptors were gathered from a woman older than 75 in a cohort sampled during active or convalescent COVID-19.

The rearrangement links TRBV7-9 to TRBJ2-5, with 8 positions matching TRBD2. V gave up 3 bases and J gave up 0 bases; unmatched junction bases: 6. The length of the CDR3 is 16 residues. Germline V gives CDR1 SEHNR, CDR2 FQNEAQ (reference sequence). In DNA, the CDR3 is TGTGCCAGCAGCTTCTACAGCGGGAGTTACCAAGAGACCCAGTACTTC. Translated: CASSFYSGSYQETQYF.

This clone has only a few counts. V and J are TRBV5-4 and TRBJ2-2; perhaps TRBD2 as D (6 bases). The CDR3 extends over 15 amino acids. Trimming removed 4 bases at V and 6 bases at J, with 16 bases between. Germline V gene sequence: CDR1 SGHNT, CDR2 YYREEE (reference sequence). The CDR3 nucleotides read TGTGCCAGCAGCGTAGGGACTGGGAGGTCCGGGGAGCTGTTTTTT. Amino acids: CASSVGTGRSGELFF.

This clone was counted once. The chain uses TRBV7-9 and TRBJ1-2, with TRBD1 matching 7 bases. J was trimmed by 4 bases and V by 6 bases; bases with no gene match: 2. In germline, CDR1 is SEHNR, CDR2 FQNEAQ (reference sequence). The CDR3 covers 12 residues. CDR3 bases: TGTGCCAGCAGGAGGGACAGCTATGGCTACACCTTC. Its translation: CASRRDSYGYTF. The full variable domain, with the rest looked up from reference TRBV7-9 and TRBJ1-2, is DTGVSQNPRHKITKRGQNVTFRCDPISEHNRLYWYRQTLGQGPEFLTYFQNEAQLEKSRLLSDRFSAERPKGSFSTLEIQRTEQGDSAMYLCASRRDSYGYTFGSGTRLTVV.

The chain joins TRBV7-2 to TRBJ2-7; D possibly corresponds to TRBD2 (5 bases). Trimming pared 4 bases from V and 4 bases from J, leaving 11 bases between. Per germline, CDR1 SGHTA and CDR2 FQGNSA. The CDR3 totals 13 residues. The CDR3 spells CASSWGEWYEQYF. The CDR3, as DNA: TGTGCCAGCAGCTGGGGAGAGTGGTACGAGCAGTACTTC.

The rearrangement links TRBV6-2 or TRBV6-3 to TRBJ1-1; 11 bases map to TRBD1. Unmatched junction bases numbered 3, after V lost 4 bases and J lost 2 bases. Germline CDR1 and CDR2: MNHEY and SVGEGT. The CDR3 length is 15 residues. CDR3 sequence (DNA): TGTGCCAGCAGTTCCGGACAGGGGGCCAACACTGAAGCTTTCTTT. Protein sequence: CASSSGQGANTEAFF.

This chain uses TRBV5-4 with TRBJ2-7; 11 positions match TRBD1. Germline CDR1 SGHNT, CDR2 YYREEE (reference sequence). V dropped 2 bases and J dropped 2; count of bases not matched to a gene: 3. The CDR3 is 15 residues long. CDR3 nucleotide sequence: TGTGCCAGCAGCTTACCGGGACAGGGGGCCTACGAGCAGTACTTC. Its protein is CASSLPGQGAYEQYF.

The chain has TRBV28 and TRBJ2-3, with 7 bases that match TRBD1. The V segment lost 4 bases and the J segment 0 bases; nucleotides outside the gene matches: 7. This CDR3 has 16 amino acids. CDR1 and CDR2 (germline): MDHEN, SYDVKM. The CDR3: CASSSTGITSTDTQYF. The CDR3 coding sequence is TGTGCCAGCAGTTCGACAGGGATTACTAGCACAGATACGCAGTATTTT.

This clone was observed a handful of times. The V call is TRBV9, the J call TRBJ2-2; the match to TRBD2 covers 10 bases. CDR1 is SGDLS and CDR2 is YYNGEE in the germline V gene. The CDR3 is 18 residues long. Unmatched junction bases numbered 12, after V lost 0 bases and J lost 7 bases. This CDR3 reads CASSVALSGRASGGELFF. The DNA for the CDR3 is TGTGCCAGCAGCGTAGCCCTCAGCGGGAGGGCCTCCGGCGGGGAGCTGTTTTTT.

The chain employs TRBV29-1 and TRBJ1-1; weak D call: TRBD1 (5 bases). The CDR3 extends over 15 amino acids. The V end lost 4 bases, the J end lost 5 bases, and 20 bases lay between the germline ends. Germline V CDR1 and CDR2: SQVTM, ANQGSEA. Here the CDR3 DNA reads TGCAGCGTTGTGGGGGGGACGGTAGGACGGACTGAAGCTTTCTTT. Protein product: CSVVGGTVGRTEAFF.

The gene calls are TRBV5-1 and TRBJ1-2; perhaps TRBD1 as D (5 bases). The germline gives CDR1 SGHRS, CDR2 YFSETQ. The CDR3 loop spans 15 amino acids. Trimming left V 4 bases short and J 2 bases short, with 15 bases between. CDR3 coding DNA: TGCGCCAGCAGCCCCTCCCTCGGGGGAAACTATGGCTACACCTTC. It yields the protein CASSPSLGGNYGYTF.

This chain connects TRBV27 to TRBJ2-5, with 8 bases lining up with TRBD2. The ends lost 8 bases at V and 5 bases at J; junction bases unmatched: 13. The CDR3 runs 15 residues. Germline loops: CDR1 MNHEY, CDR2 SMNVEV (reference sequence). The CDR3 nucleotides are TGTGCCAGCGGAAAGCGGGGGCTGGCTGGGGAGACCCAGTACTTC. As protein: CASGKRGLAGETQYF.

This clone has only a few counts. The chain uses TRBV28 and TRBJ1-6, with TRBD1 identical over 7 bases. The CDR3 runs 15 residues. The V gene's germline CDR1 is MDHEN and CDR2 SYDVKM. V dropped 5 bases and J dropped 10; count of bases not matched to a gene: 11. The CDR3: CASSMTGYKGSPLHF. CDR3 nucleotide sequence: TGTGCCAGCAGTATGACAGGGTATAAGGGCTCACCCCTCCACTTT. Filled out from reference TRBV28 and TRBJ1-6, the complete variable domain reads DVKVTQSSRYLVKRTGEKVFLECVQDMDHENMFWYRQDPGLGLRLIYFSYDVKMKEKGDIPEGYSVSREKKERFSLILESASTNQTSMYLCASSMTGYKGSPLHFGNGTRLTVT.

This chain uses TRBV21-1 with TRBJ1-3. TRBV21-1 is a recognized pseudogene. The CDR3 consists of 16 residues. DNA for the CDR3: TGTGCCAGCACCCGGTCGGACTTGAGCTCTGGAAACACCATATATTTT. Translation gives CASTRSDLSSGNTIYF.

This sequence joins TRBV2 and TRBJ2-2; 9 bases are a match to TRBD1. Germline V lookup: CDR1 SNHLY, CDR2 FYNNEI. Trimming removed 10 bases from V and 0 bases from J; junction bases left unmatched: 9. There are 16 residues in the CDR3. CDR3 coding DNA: TGTGCCACAGGACAGGGGTTCAACGCGAACACCGGGGAGCTGTTTTTT. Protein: CATGQGFNANTGELFF.